Shown below are 3 T cell receptor beta chains from a single sample sequenced in a study of CD8 T cells in Susac syndrome. The authors reverse transcribed about 0.5 to 1 ug RNA with random hexamers. TCRdb recomputed calls from the immunoSEQ multiplex PCR reads with MiXCR, one row per CDR3 protein. The sample includes around 220,000 distinct CDR3 sequences, about 90% seen only once; the top ten take about 0.13%. Input material: CD8+ T cells from PBMCs. The receptors here all came from a human donor with multiple sclerosis.

The chain carries TRBV2 and TRBJ2-7; D could derive from TRBD1 or TRBD2 (6 bases each). Trimming took 10 bases from V and 0 from J, leaving 16 bases between them. The CDR3 is made up of 14 amino acids. Germline values: CDR1 SNHLY, CDR2 FYNNEI. CDR3 DNA sequence: TGTGCCACCATGGAGGGGGATAGCTCCTACGAGCAGTACTTC. Protein sequence: CATMEGDSSYEQYF.

The rearrangement uses TRBV19 and TRBJ1-2, with 10 bases identical to TRBD1. This CDR3 has 12 amino acids. CDR1 is LNHDA, CDR2 SQIVND, per germline (reference sequence). V trimming: 11 bases; J trimming: 7 bases; junction bases outside the gene matches: 7. The CDR3: CAGRTGGGGYTF. The CDR3 nucleotides are TGTGCCGGCCGGACAGGGGGAGGTGGCTACACCTTC.

The chain employs TRBV13 and TRBJ1-1; D is unclear. Germline V gene lookup returns CDR1 PRHDT and CDR2 FYEKMQ (reference sequence). Trimming removed 1 base from V and 2 bases from J, with 8 bases in between. The CDR3 consists of 14 residues. Written as DNA, the CDR3 is TGTGCCAGCAGCTTAGCCGCAGCAAACACTGAAGCTTTCTTT. This encodes CASSLAAANTEAFF.